A single sample is the source of the 5 T cell receptor beta chains below, sequenced in a study of T cells in Graves' hyperthyroidism and ophthalmopathy. There were TCR beta CDR3 regions amplified from RNA transcripts. First-round RT-PCR targeting the TCR CDR3 was performed with the HTBI primer set. TCRdb reprocessed the multiplex PCR reads with MiXCR, giving one entry per CDR3 protein. This table holds hundreds of thousands of distinct CDR3 sequences, roughly 14% found once. Sequencing input: blood. These TCRs come from a woman aged 50 to 60 with Graves' ophthalmopathy.

This clonotype was detected many times. This chain links TRBV28 with TRBJ2-1, with TRBD2 matching 9 bases. CDR3 size: 17 residues. Per the germline V gene, CDR1 is MDHEN and CDR2 is SYDVKM. Unmatched junction bases numbered 13, after V lost 6 bases and J lost 4 bases. CDR3 region: CASSPAESGRLYNEQFF. The CDR3 coding sequence is TGTGCCAGCAGCCCAGCAGAAAGCGGGAGGCTGTACAATGAGCAGTTCTTC.

The rearrangement links TRBV19 to TRBJ2-2; a possible D gene is TRBD2 (7 bases). The germline gives CDR1 LNHDA, CDR2 SQIVND (reference sequence). The CDR3 loop spans 16 amino acids. Trimming took off 6 bases at V and 5 bases at J, with 19 bases between the two ends. CDR3 DNA: TGTGCCAGTAGCCTGATGGGGGGAGGGGGAACCGGGGAGCTGTTTTTT. Amino acid sequence: CASSLMGGGGTGELFF.

The chain is built from TRBV6-1 and TRBJ1-3; D is ambiguous. This CDR3 comprises 13 residues. The germline V gene has CDR1 MNHNS and CDR2 SASEGT. V lost 4 bases, J lost 2 bases, and 6 bases lay in between. CDR3 nucleotides: TGTGCCAGCAGTGCTCAACCTGGAAACACCATATATTTT. This codes for CASSAQPGNTIYF.

The CDR3 region is CSAQKGRAGGNIQYF. CDR3 coding DNA: TGCAGCGCACAAAAGGGCAGGGCCGGGGGAAACATTCAGTACTTC. J is TRBJ2-4 and V is TRBV29-1; D may be TRBD2 (6 bases). The V end lost 7 bases, the J end lost 6 bases, and 22 bases lay between the germline ends. In germline, CDR1 is SQVTM, CDR2 ANQGSEA. The CDR3 runs 15 residues. The variable domain in full, with the rest retrieved from reference TRBV29-1 and TRBJ2-4, is SAVISQKPSRDICQRGTSLTIQCQVDSQVTMMFWYRQQPGQSLTLIATANQGSEATYESGFVIDKFPISRPNLTFSTLTVSNMSPEDSSIYLCSAQKGRAGGNIQYFGAGTRLSVL.

This clonotype was observed a few times. The genes are TRBV27 and TRBJ2-2; either TRBD1 or TRBD2 may supply D (5 bases each). The germline V and J ends were trimmed by 6 bases and 1 base, with 12 bases remaining between them. The V gene's germline CDR1 is MNHEY and CDR2 SMNVEV (reference sequence). There are 15 residues in the CDR3. CDR3 nucleotide sequence: TGTGCCAGCAGGGGGGTATCTGTGAACACCGGGGAGCTGTTTTTT. It encodes CASRGVSVNTGELFF.